The 20 T cell receptor beta chains listed next were all sequenced from one sample in a study of T cell clonality in common variable immunodeficiency. The study, taken as a whole, reports: Fewer deletions and N-nucleotide insertions were reportedly seen in common variable immunodeficiency TCR beta sequences.

For these TCRs, the target antigens are not known. Clones were read by immunoSEQ multiplex PCR, and TCRdb kept only the in-frame ones, dropping some. In total the sample includes about 32,000 clones, none of them seen once. Sequenced: peripheral blood mononuclear cells. The source of these receptors is a human donor with common variable immunodeficiency.

In this sample, this clone turned up a few times. The observed sequence ends 3 residues before the CDR3 terminus, with the missing tail filled in from the germline J gene. This chain links TRBV5-1 with TRBJ1-6; tentative D call: TRBD1 (6 bases). Germline-derived CDR1 and CDR2 are SGHRS and YFSETQ. This CDR3 comprises 12 residues. Partial CDR3 DNA: TGCGCCAGCAGCTCCAACAGGGACGCC. This codes for CASSSNRDA. The entire CDR3 protein is CASSSNRDALHF.

This clone was seen many times. Read data end 3 residues before the CDR3 end; the end is taken from the germline J gene. This sequence joins TRBV7-8 and TRBJ2-7; a weak D match, TRBD2 (7 bases). Trimming cost V 4 bases and J 2 bases, with 21 bases left between them. Germline CDR1 is SGHVS and CDR2 is FQNEAQ. This CDR3 is built from 17 residues. Partial CDR3 DNA: TGTGCCAGCAGCTCATCCAGGGTTCCGGGGGGCGCCTACGAG. It codes for CASSSSRVPGGAYE. The full CDR3 protein reads CASSSSRVPGGAYEQYF.

The sample holds many counts of this clone. The read comes to an end 3 residues before the CDR3 does, leaving the germline J gene to fill in the end. This chain joins TRBV5-1 and TRBJ2-2, with 10 positions matching TRBD1. In germline, CDR1 is SGHRS, CDR2 YFSETQ. This CDR3 spans 16 amino acids. V lost 4 bases to trimming and J lost 4 bases; unmatched junction nucleotides: 7. CDR3 bases read: TGCGCCAGCAGCGTGAGGACAGGGGGGGGCACCGGGGAG. It specifies CASSVRTGGGTGE. The complete CDR3 protein is CASSVRTGGGTGELFF. Filled out from reference TRBV5-1 and TRBJ2-2, the complete variable domain reads KAGVTQTPRYLIKTRGQQVTLSCSPISGHRSVSWYQQTPGQGLQFLFEYFSETQRNKGNFPGRFSGRQFSNSRSEMNVSTLELGDSALYLCASSVRTGGGTGELFFGEGSRLTVL.

This clone came up a few times. Sequencing ends 3 residues short of the CDR3 end; the germline J gene provides the rest. J is TRBJ1-2 and V is TRBV2; 7 bases map to TRBD1. The CDR3 length is 13 residues. The trim removed 4 bases at V and 6 bases at J, leaving 5 bases unmatched. Germline V gene data show CDR1 as SNHLY and CDR2 as FYNNEI. The CDR3 loop reads CASSGQGLHGYTF. Partial CDR3 DNA: TGTGCCAGCAGTGGACAGGGTCTTCATGGC.

In this sample, this clone turned up a few times. The junction does not match germline at one end; this may be a read error. CDR3 DNA, as far as it was read: TGTGCCAGTCGGGGACAGGGGAAAAGCATT. Encoded protein: CASRGQGKSI. The complete CDR3 protein is CASRGQGKSIQYF. V is TRBV19 and J is TRBJ2-4, with 10 positions matching TRBD1. The read gets to within 3 residues of the CDR3 end, and the germline J gene fills in the rest. This CDR3 has 13 residues. The germline V gene encodes CDR1 LNHDA and CDR2 SQIVND (reference sequence).

This clone came up many times. The read stops 3 residues short of the end of the CDR3; the missing end is completed from the germline J gene. V gene TRBV7-6 combines with J gene TRBJ2-2, with TRBD2 identical over 15 bases. Losses at the gene ends were 5 bases for V and 5 bases for J; bases not matched to a gene: 9. This CDR3 contains 18 residues. Germline values: CDR1 SGHVS, CDR2 FNYEAQ. This CDR3 reads CASSARTSGGARTGELFF. The sequenced CDR3 bases are TGTGCCAGCAGCGCCCGGACTAGCGGGGGGGCCCGGACCGGGGAG.

Of note for this clone: The read finishes 3 residues shy of the CDR3 end, and the germline J gene is used to complete it. The chain couples TRBV2 to TRBJ2-1; D possibly corresponds to TRBD1 (6 bases). CDR1 is SNHLY and CDR2 is FYNNEI in the germline V gene. The CDR3 has 19 amino acids. V lost 6 bases and J 0 bases, leaving 24 bases between the germline ends. The CDR3 sequence is CASRYDRDIRSSSYNEQFF. The sequenced part of the CDR3 DNA is TGTGCCAGCAGATACGACCGGGACATAAGAAGTAGCTCCTACAATGAG.

This clone was found a few times. With the read ending 3 residues before the CDR3 end, the germline J gene is used to fill in that end. This rearrangement joins TRBV7-2 to TRBJ2-5, with D maybe TRBD2 (6 bases). The CDR3 extends over 15 amino acids. V was clipped by 3 bases and J by 2 bases, with 13 bases between them. Germline V gives CDR1 SGHTA, CDR2 FQGNSA. CDR3 DNA (partial): TGTGCCAGCAGCTTGGCCCCGGGACTTCAAGAGACC. Amino acids: CASSLAPGLQET. The whole CDR3 sequence is CASSLAPGLQETQYF.

This clone was picked up a small number of times. The read comes to an end 3 residues before the CDR3 does, leaving the germline J gene to fill in the end. The chain has TRBV6-1 and TRBJ2-5; 7 bases line up with TRBD1. V shed 0 bases and J 4 bases; nucleotides not matched to a gene: 5. The V gene's germline CDR1 is MNHNS and CDR2 SASEGT. The CDR3 spans 15 residues. Incomplete CDR3 DNA: TGTGCCAGCAGTGAAGCCGGGACAGACTTAGAGACC. Translated, it gives CASSEAGTDLET. From start to end, the CDR3 is CASSEAGTDLETQYF.

Only a few counts were recorded for this clone. Read data end 3 residues before the CDR3 end; the end is taken from the germline J gene. The chain carries TRBV30 and TRBJ2-7, with unresolved D. CDR1 and CDR2 (germline): GTSNPN, SVGIG (reference sequence). The germline V and J ends were trimmed by 1 base and 3 bases, with 7 bases remaining between them. The CDR3 is 12 amino acids. The CDR3 loop reads CAWSGYGYEQYF. The CDR3 bases that were read are TGTGCCTGGAGTGGTTACGGCTACGAG. Full variable domain (rest looked up from reference TRBV30 and TRBJ2-7): SQTIHQWPATLVQPVGSPLSLECTVEGTSNPNLYWYRQAAGRGLQLLFYSVGIGQISSEVPQNLSASRPQDRQFILSSKKLLLSDSGFYLCAWSGYGYEQYFGPGTRLTVT.

This clone has only a few counts. The observed sequence ends 3 residues before the CDR3 terminus, with the missing tail filled in from the germline J gene. The V gene is TRBV7-2, the J gene TRBJ2-7; possible D gene TRBD2, 6 bases. V was clipped by 0 bases and J by 5 bases, with 14 bases between them. The CDR3 loop spans 15 amino acids. Germline-derived CDR1 and CDR2 are SGHTA and FQGNSA. The CDR3 reads CASSLAMGGVNEQYF. The CDR3 DNA, read in part, is TGTGCCAGCAGCTTAGCTATGGGCGGGGTCAACGAG.

This clone came up many times. The CDR3 end is not reached by the read, which stops 3 residues before it; the germline J gene fills it in. The rearrangement links TRBV7-6 to TRBJ2-2; D is unclear. The CDR3 has 17 amino acids. The V gene's germline CDR1 is SGHVS and CDR2 FNYEAQ. V gave up 1 base and J gave up 0 bases, with 12 bases separating them. The DNA read from the CDR3 is TGTGCCAGCAGCTTAGTTACCGTCAGAACGAACACCGGGGAG. Amino acid sequence: CASSLVTVRTNTGE. The whole CDR3 reads CASSLVTVRTNTGELFF.

As regards this clone: The sequence runs out 3 residues before the end of the CDR3; the remainder is reconstructed from the germline J gene. The chain joins TRBV19 to TRBJ2-3; 7 bases fit TRBD1. Germline V gene lookup returns CDR1 LNHDA and CDR2 SQIVND (reference sequence). Unmatched junction bases numbered 0, after V lost 2 bases and J lost 1 base. This CDR3 region has 14 residues. The sequenced CDR3 bases are TGTGCCAGTAGTATACAGGGGGGCACAGATACG. Protein sequence: CASSIQGGTDT. The complete CDR3 sequence is CASSIQGGTDTQYF.

This clone has a handful of counts. Read coverage stops 3 residues before the CDR3 terminus; the germline J gene supplies the remainder. The chain has TRBV19 and TRBJ2-5, with no clear D. Per the germline V gene, CDR1 is LNHDA and CDR2 is SQIVND (reference sequence). Trimming pared 0 bases from V and 7 bases from J, leaving 12 bases between. The CDR3 covers 14 residues. The sequenced CDR3 bases are TGTGCCAGTAGTATAGATCTCAGGAAAGGGACC. Residues: CASSIDLRKGT. The complete CDR3 sequence is CASSIDLRKGTQYF.

This clone was seen ten or more times. The read halts 3 residues ahead of the CDR3 end, with the missing end drawn from the germline J gene. The V call is TRBV30, the J call TRBJ2-1; the D is unclear. Trimming removed 5 bases at V and 6 bases at J, with 14 bases between. This CDR3 is 13 amino acids long. CDR1 is GTSNPN, CDR2 SVGIG, per germline (reference sequence). CDR3 sequence: CAWARFQVNEQFF. The CDR3 DNA, read in part, is TGTGCCTGGGCTCGGTTTCAGGTCAATGAG.

This clone has at least ten counts. Read coverage stops 3 residues before the CDR3 terminus; the germline J gene supplies the remainder. The chain has TRBV5-1 and TRBJ1-2; a possible D gene is TRBD1 (5 bases). The ends were cut back, 0 bases at V and 4 bases at J, with 13 bases in the middle. The germline V gene encodes CDR1 SGHRS and CDR2 YFSETQ. The length of the CDR3 is 15 residues. The covered CDR3 bases are TGCGCCAGCAGCTTGGAGGACAACTCCCCCTATGGC. Protein product: CASSLEDNSPYG. The whole CDR3 sequence reads CASSLEDNSPYGYTF.

This clone was seen a few times. The sequence runs out 3 residues before the end of the CDR3; the remainder is reconstructed from the germline J gene. The chain joins TRBV18 to TRBJ2-6; TRBD2 might be the D (6 bases). V was trimmed by 6 bases and J by 2 bases, leaving 11 bases between them. Per germline, CDR1 KGHSH and CDR2 LQKENI. The CDR3 contains 15 residues. CDR3 region: CASSLGGAGANVLTF. The sequenced CDR3 bases are TGTGCCAGCTCCCTGGGCGGGGCTGGGGCCAACGTC.

About this clone: The read falls 3 residues short of the CDR3 end, and the missing part is taken from the germline J gene. V and J are TRBV18 and TRBJ1-5; TRBD1 matches 11 bases. J was trimmed by 0 bases and V by 4 bases; bases with no gene match: 11. This CDR3 region has 19 residues. The germline V gene has CDR1 KGHSH and CDR2 LQKENI. Here the CDR3 reads CASSLRPGTGGYSNQPQHF. The sequenced CDR3 bases are TGTGCCAGCTCACTCCGCCCAGGGACAGGGGGGTATAGCAATCAGCCC.

Concerning this clone: The CDR3 extends 3 residues past the end of the read, so its final part is completed from the germline J gene. The gene calls are TRBV6-1 and TRBJ1-5, with 7 positions matching TRBD1. The CDR3 has 15 residues. The germline gives CDR1 MNHNS, CDR2 SASEGT. Unmatched junction bases numbered 6, after V lost 2 bases and J lost 5 bases. CDR3 region: CASSEQGGRHQPQHF. CDR3 bases read: TGTGCCAGCAGTGAACAGGGGGGTCGTCATCAGCCC.

At least ten counts were recorded for this clone. The CDR3 region is CASSPSLASLNTEAFF. CDR3 bases read: TGTGCCAGCTCACCCTCACTAGCTTCCTTGAACACTGAA. This chain joins TRBV18 and TRBJ1-1; D is uncertain. The read ends 3 residues shy of where the CDR3 ends; the end is completed using the germline J gene. V was pared by 3 bases and J by 0 bases, with 14 bases between. The CDR3 covers 16 residues. Germline CDR1 is KGHSH and CDR2 is LQKENI.